Sequencing of this TCR beta chain was carried out in a study of cytomegalovirus exposure and HLA in healthy donors. The overall study: About 84% of more than 300 genotyped donors fell in the Caucasian-associated ancestry cluster. General study points: Later on, an analysis found that several of the most significant clusters appeared to be linked to common viral pathogens, which included parvovirus B19.

The primer mix had 60 Vbeta and 13 Jbeta primers. In the authors' methods: A later analysis tallied approximately 87 million unique TCR beta chains, around 11 million of them shared. Assay used: immunoSEQ multiplex PCR; TCRdb lists only in-frame clones, some missing. For V, J and clone size, that table is used; D and trimming come from the DNA. The sample yields around 130,000 clones, about 85% seen once. This clone was counted a single time. Its target is not known. CDR1 and CDR2 (germline): SGHTA, FQGNSA. The CDR3 is 14 residues long. The germline V and J ends were trimmed by 5 bases and 0 bases, with 8 bases remaining between them.

This sequence joins TRBV7-2 and TRBJ1-5; D uncertain. The specimen was PBMCs. This clonotype was sampled from a woman in her 30s in good health and CMV-seropositive. The CDR3 region has the DNA TGTGCCAGCAGCCCTGCCTATAGCAATCAGCCCCAGCATTTT. Residues: CASSPAYSNQPQHF.